Listed below are T cell receptor beta chains from one sample, sequenced in a study of blood T cell repertoires in COVID-19. Here immunoSEQ multiplex PCR was the method, and the copy in TCRdb shows in-frame clones only, minus some. The data show a few hundred thousand clones, with 65% to 85% seen just once and 15% to 19% held by the top ten. Sample: peripheral blood. These receptor sequences come from a person aged 70 to 85 with COVID-19, enrolled during active disease. Both conserved end residues are part of each CDR3. The D gene is left open where the match is weak.

v_gene	d_gene	j_gene	CDR3aa
TRBV7-8	.	TRBJ2-3	CASSTGTDTQYF
TRBV11-2	.	TRBJ2-7	CASSWGVLLYEQYF
TRBV28	TRBD1	TRBJ1-4	CASSAPGQGFEKLFF
TRBV6-4	TRBD2	TRBJ2-3	CASSRTSGRGTDTQYF
TRBV4-1	.	TRBJ2-7	CASSQGVGVAYEQYF
TRBV7-2	TRBD2	TRBJ2-7	CASSSGSGGLSYEQYF
TRBV7-8	TRBD2	TRBJ2-3	CASSPPAILAGFTDTQYF
TRBV5-1	TRBD1	TRBJ2-2	CASSYLTGGNTGELFF
TRBV25-1	TRBD1	TRBJ1-5	CASRQGPFGPQHF
TRBV27	TRBD1	TRBJ2-7	CASRDPGTGFYEQYF
TRBV18	.	TRBJ1-4	CASSSGAANEKLFF
TRBV28	.	TRBJ1-1	CASSFERRNTEAFF
TRBV29-1	.	TRBJ1-2	CSVLSPTDRYGYTF
TRBV2	TRBD1	TRBJ2-6	CASSTPLGSGQGNSGANVLTF
TRBV6-5	.	TRBJ2-5	CASIPVGGWQETQYF
TRBV24-1	.	TRBJ2-7	CATSDGGSLSYEQYF
TRBV28	TRBD2	TRBJ2-5	CASSLLAGVETQYF
TRBV20-1	.	TRBJ1-2	CSASGLYGYTF
TRBV5-1	.	TRBJ1-1	CASKPGGNTEAFF
TRBV11-1	TRBD2	TRBJ2-7	CASSPRGGRADEQYF
TRBV7-6	TRBD1	TRBJ1-2	CASSLEETGGDGYTF
TRBV7-9	TRBD1	TRBJ2-1	CASRPGTGTGDNEQFF
TRBV11-1	TRBD1	TRBJ1-4	CASSYFDRGNEKLFF
TRBV5-1	.	TRBJ1-2	CASSPTLSGQGGYTF
TRBV9	TRBD1	TRBJ2-1	CASSTPRDRGRDEQFF
TRBV5-8	.	TRBJ2-5	CASSRPESAGTQYF
TRBV5-1	.	TRBJ1-1	CASSLEEGLEAFF
TRBV2	TRBD1	TRBJ2-2	CASSGGQGAGELFF
TRBV13	.	TRBJ2-7	CASATGLDYEQYF
TRBV29-1	.	TRBJ1-2	CSVGAGNDGYTF
TRBV20-1	TRBD1	TRBJ2-3	CSARPGQGLYF
TRBV14	.	TRBJ1-1	CASRRTLNTEAFF
TRBV28	.	TRBJ2-1	CASLTLMTTQSYNEQFF
TRBV5-5	.	TRBJ2-2	CASSLDTYRGSGELFF
TRBV10-1	TRBD1	TRBJ1-1	CASSESGGQGNTEAFF
TRBV5-6	.	TRBJ2-5	CASSLGGGEETQYF
TRBV7-2	.	TRBJ2-2	CASSAQGTTGELFF
TRBV29-1	.	TRBJ1-2	CSVEGRQNYGYTF
TRBV6-2/TRBV6-3	TRBD1	TRBJ2-7	CASSRQGVAYEQYF
TRBV27	TRBD1	TRBJ1-1	CASSLSTGGPTEAFF
TRBV7-7	TRBD1	TRBJ2-5	CASSLGGTAQETQYF
TRBV30	.	TRBJ1-4	CAWKPWGEEKLFF
TRBV6-4	.	TRBJ1-1	CASTLNMGNTEAFF
TRBV2	TRBD1	TRBJ2-1	CASGGTGFGNEQFF
TRBV19	TRBD1	TRBJ1-5	CASTSGGGNQPQHF
TRBV5-5	TRBD1	TRBJ1-5	CASSQTGGDNQPQHF
TRBV28	.	TRBJ2-7	CASSPGHAYEQYF
TRBV19	.	TRBJ1-6	CASSRGAESPLHF
TRBV5-8	.	TRBJ2-7	CASSFPHLSGPEQYF
TRBV6-5	TRBD2	TRBJ2-1	CASSYARESYNEQFF
TRBV6-2/TRBV6-3	TRBD1	TRBJ1-2	CASSQTETGGHGYTF